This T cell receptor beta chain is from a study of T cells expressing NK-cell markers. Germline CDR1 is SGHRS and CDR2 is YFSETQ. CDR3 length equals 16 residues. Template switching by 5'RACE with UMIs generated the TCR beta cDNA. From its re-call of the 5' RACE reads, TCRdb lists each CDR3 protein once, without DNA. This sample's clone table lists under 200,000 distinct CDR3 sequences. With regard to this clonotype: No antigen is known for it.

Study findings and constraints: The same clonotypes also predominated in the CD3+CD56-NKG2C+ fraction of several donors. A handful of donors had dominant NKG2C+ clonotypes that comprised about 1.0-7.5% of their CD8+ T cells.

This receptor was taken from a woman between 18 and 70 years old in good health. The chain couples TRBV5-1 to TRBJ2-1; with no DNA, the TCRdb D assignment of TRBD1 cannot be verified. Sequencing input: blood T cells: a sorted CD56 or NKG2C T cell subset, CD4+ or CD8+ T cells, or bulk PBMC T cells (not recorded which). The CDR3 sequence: CASSAGQGTFLREQFF.